The TCR beta chain described here comes from a study of CD8+CD57+ T cells in acquired aplastic anemia. Study context: DNA from sorted CD4+ and CD8+ cells averaged roughly 3.2 ug.

The CDR3 consists of 12 residues. The germline V gene encodes CDR1 KGHDR and CDR2 SFDVKD. Trimming took 5 bases from V and 3 from J, leaving 7 bases between them. CDR3 and TCR beta VDJ profiling relied on genomic DNA as the template. TCRdb reprocessed the reads via MiXCR and lists one record per CDR3 protein. The sample has approximately 130,000 distinct CDR3 sequences, about 40% seen once. Sequencing was performed on sorted CD4+, CD8+, or CD8+CD57+ T cells (not recorded which) from PBMCs. The chain recombines TRBV24-1 with TRBJ2-7, with D unclear. The sequence was obtained from a human donor in good health, serving as a control. CDR3 nucleotide sequence: TGTGCCACCAGTGGTTCTGGCTACGAGCAGTACTTC. It is translated as CATSGSGYEQYF.